This is a list of T cell receptor beta chains from one sample in a study of TIL therapy for anti-PD-1-resistant metastatic lung cancer. The table came from immunoSEQ multiplex PCR; TCRdb's copy has only in-frame clones and leaves some out. The sample consists of some 90,000 clones, 50% to 70% of them appearing once. Source: tumor tissue, taken at baseline. These receptors all come from a person aged 25 to 85 with non-small cell lung cancer. The CDR3 runs from the conserved cysteine through the conserved F or W. The D gene is left open where the match is weak. A clone size is listed for some rows: how often the clone was seen (once, few, many), or a class if it is expanded.

TRBV28	TRBJ1-1	-	-	CASSPRQNTEAFF	TGTGCCAGCAGTCCGCGACAGAACACTGAAGCTTTCTTT
TRBV30	TRBJ2-1	-	-	CAWSLTGNEQFF	TGTGCCTGGAGTTTAACCGGCAATGAGCAGTTCTTC
TRBV11-1	TRBJ1-2	-	TRBD1	CASRATGGNGYTF	TGTGCCAGCAGGGCAACAGGGGGTAATGGCTACACCTTC
TRBV7-9	TRBJ2-3	-	-	CASSLRQDTQYF	TGTGCCAGCAGCTTGAGACAAGATACGCAGTATTTT
TRBV10-2	TRBJ2-1	-	TRBD2	CASRGSQLAFF	TGCGCCAGCCGCGGGAGTCAGTTAGCGTTCTTC
TRBV5-4	TRBJ2-4	-	TRBD1	CASSSSGTGLAKNIQYF	TGTGCCAGCAGCTCGAGTGGGACAGGGCTAGCCAAAAACATTCAGTACTTC
TRBV6-5	TRBJ1-5	few	-	CASRTSFNQPQHF	TGTGCCAGCCGGACATCATTTAATCAGCCCCAGCATTTT
TRBV19	TRBJ2-3	once	-	CASSKLNTDTQYF	TGTGCCAGTAGTAAGCTAAACACAGATACGCAGTATTTT
TRBV30	TRBJ2-3	few	-	CAWSAGWADTQYF	TGTGCCTGGAGTGCCGGTTGGGCGGATACGCAGTATTTT
TRBV6-2/TRBV6-3	TRBJ1-5	-	-	CASSYSQSHQPQHF	TGTGCCAGCAGTTACTCCCAGAGTCATCAGCCCCAGCATTTT
TRBV7-2	TRBJ2-5	-	-	CASSFRVRQETQYF	TGTGCCAGCAGCTTCAGGGTTCGGCAAGAGACCCAGTACTTC
TRBV5-5	TRBJ2-7	medium-sized	-	CASSLATGKGYEQYF	TGTGCCAGCAGCTTGGCGACAGGAAAGGGCTACGAGCAGTACTTC
TRBV28	TRBJ1-4	-	TRBD1	CASRGQREKLFF	TGTGCCAGCAGGGGACAGAGGGAAAAACTGTTTTTT
TRBV24-1	TRBJ2-7	-	-	CATSDYSGTLGAYEQYF	TGTGCCACCAGTGACTATTCCGGGACTCTAGGGGCCTACGAGCAGTACTTC
TRBV11-3	TRBJ2-1	once	TRBD2	CASSLAPGLAGGLYNEQFF	TGTGCCAGCAGCTTAGCCCCTGGACTAGCGGGGGGGCTCTACAATGAGCAGTTCTTC
TRBV5-4	TRBJ2-1	-	-	CASSFADRGQFF	TGTGCCAGCAGCTTTGCGGACAGAGGGCAGTTCTTC
TRBV6-5	TRBJ1-5	-	TRBD1	CASSQVQGVNQPQHF	TGTGCCAGCAGCCAAGTCCAGGGGGTCAATCAGCCCCAGCATTTT
TRBV7-2	TRBJ2-3	-	-	CASSRFSGTDTQYF	TGTGCCAGCAGCCGGTTCAGTGGAACAGATACGCAGTATTTT
TRBV4-1	TRBJ2-5	-	-	CASSQVLDQETQYF	TGCGCCAGCAGCCAAGTCCTCGACCAAGAGACCCAGTACTTC
TRBV29-1	TRBJ2-3	-	TRBD1	CSGGQVDTQYF	TGCAGCGGAGGACAGGTCGATACGCAGTATTTT
TRBV30	TRBJ1-5	-	-	CAWSVRAYHQPQHF	TGTGCCTGGAGTGTAAGGGCCTATCATCAGCCCCAGCATTTT
TRBV6-1	TRBJ2-1	-	TRBD2	CASSDPGGSYNEQFF	TGTGCCAGCAGTGACCCGGGGGGGTCCTACAATGAGCAGTTCTTC
TRBV6-2/TRBV6-3	TRBJ2-1	once	TRBD2	CASSSPGLAGGLREQFF	TGTGCCAGCAGTTCCCCGGGACTAGCGGGGGGGCTGCGTGAGCAGTTCTTC
TRBV5-1	TRBJ2-3	-	TRBD1	CASSSGQGNYLFGTTSTDTQYF	TGCGCCAGCAGCTCAGGACAGGGAAATTATCTATTTGGAACCACTAGCACAGATACGCAGTATTTT
TRBV3-1/TRBV3-2	TRBJ2-4	-	-	CASSQGVAIQYF	TGTGCCAGCAGCCAGGGGGTGGCCATTCAGTACTTC
TRBV6-2/TRBV6-3	TRBJ2-5	few	-	CASSRPPRGETQYF	TGTGCCAGCAGTCGACCCCCCCGGGGGGAGACCCAGTACTTC
TRBV7-9	TRBJ2-1	-	-	CASSLAMVSQGRSEQFF	TGTGCCAGCAGCTTAGCGATGGTGTCTCAGGGAAGGAGTGAGCAGTTCTTC
TRBV28	TRBJ2-3	-	-	CASSPGLYTDTQYF	TGTGCCAGCAGCCCAGGACTTTACACAGATACGCAGTATTTT
TRBV27	TRBJ2-3	-	-	CASSFVGGDTQYF	TGTGCCAGCAGTTTTGTGGGAGGAGATACGCAGTATTTT
TRBV5-6	TRBJ2-7	-	-	CASSPGPSSYEQYF	TGTGCCAGCAGTCCGGGACCCAGCTCCTACGAGCAGTACTTC
TRBV4-3	TRBJ1-4	-	-	CPPSRPEATNEKLFF	TGCCCCCCCAGCCGGCCCGAGGCAACTAATGAAAAACTGTTTTTT
TRBV6-2/TRBV6-3	TRBJ2-7	-	TRBD2	CASSIKRGPSYEQYF	TGTGCCAGCAGTATTAAGCGGGGACCCTCCTACGAGCAGTACTTC
TRBV19	TRBJ2-7	-	-	CASSIRSRDSYEQYF	TGTGCCAGTAGTATCAGGAGTCGGGACTCCTACGAGCAGTACTTC
TRBV7-2	TRBJ2-2	few	TRBD1	CASSPRQGSGELFF	TGTGCCAGCAGCCCCCGACAGGGGTCCGGGGAGCTGTTTTTT
TRBV4-1	TRBJ2-1	-	-	CASSQGRGISGYEQFF	TGCGCCAGCAGCCAAGGCAGGGGCATTAGTGGTTATGAGCAGTTCTTC
TRBV18	TRBJ2-5	-	TRBD1	CASSRTGTQETQYF	TGTGCCAGCTCCCGGACAGGGACCCAAGAGACCCAGTACTTC
TRBV7-2	TRBJ2-7	few	TRBD1	CASSTGTAYEQYF	TGTGCCAGCAGTACCGGGACAGCCTACGAGCAGTACTTC
TRBV28	TRBJ1-4	-	-	CASSLSGIARTNEKLFF	TGTGCCAGCAGTTTATCCGGGATAGCCAGGACTAATGAAAAACTGTTTTTT
TRBV28	TRBJ2-3	-	-	CASSFGATGPTDTQYF	TGTGCCAGCAGTTTTGGGGCGACAGGCCCCACAGATACGCAGTATTTT
TRBV2	TRBJ1-1	-	-	CASSGGGRQGPTEAFF	TGTGCCAGCAGTGGGGGCGGGAGGCAGGGGCCCACTGAAGCTTTCTTT
TRBV5-4	TRBJ1-2	-	-	CASSLWGGADGYTF	TGTGCCAGCAGCCTCTGGGGAGGGGCGGATGGCTACACCTTC
TRBV7-2	TRBJ1-1	once	-	CASSSQGRMNTEAFF	TGTGCCAGCAGCTCTCAGGGGCGCATGAACACTGAAGCTTTCTTT
TRBV28	TRBJ2-4	-	TRBD1	CASSPPGQGVGNIQYF	TGTGCCAGCAGTCCTCCGGGACAGGGGGTGGGAAACATTCAGTACTTC
TRBV28	TRBJ2-1	-	-	CASSLGQAYNEQFF	TGTGCCAGCAGTTTGGGGCAAGCCTACAATGAGCAGTTCTTC
TRBV12-5	TRBJ1-1	-	TRBD1	CASGADRGRATEAFF	TGTGCTAGTGGTGCGGACAGGGGTCGGGCCACTGAAGCTTTCTTT
TRBV28	TRBJ2-3	few	TRBD2	CASRTPAGRRDTQYF	TGTGCCAGCAGAACACCAGCGGGACGCAGGGATACGCAGTATTTT
TRBV5-6	TRBJ2-1	-	-	CASSLAVGNEQFF	TGTGCCAGCAGCTTGGCGGTCGGCAATGAGCAGTTCTTC